One and the same sample provided the 5 T cell receptor beta chains below, sequenced in a study of control samples from healthy donors and cancer patients. Here immunoSEQ multiplex PCR was the method, and the copy in TCRdb shows in-frame clones only, minus some. This sample has roughly 160,000 clones; approximately 94% occur once, and the top ten carry 14%. The specimen was PBMCs. These receptor sequences come from a man in his 60s with colorectal cancer.

The chain joins TRBV12-3 or TRBV12-4 to TRBJ2-5; a weak D match, TRBD2 (6 bases). With 6 bases removed from V and 5 bases from J, the gap between germline ends came to 13 bases. CDR3 length: 13 amino acids. CDR3 in DNA: TGTGCCAGCAGGGTAGGGACTCGGGAGACCCAGTACTTC. Translating gives CASRVGTRETQYF.

This chain uses TRBV9 with TRBJ1-2, with D tentatively TRBD1 (6 bases). V lost 4 bases and J 5 bases, leaving 18 bases between the germline ends. CDR1 and CDR2 from the germline V gene are SGDLS and YYNGEE. The CDR3 is made up of 15 amino acids. The CDR3 nucleotides are TGTGCCAGCAGCCCCGCAGCAGGACAGAATTATGGCTACACCTTC. Its protein is CASSPAAGQNYGYTF. Full variable domain (rest looked up from reference TRBV9 and TRBJ1-2): DSGVTQTPKHLITATGQRVTLRCSPRSGDLSVYWYQQSLDQGLQFLIQYYNGEERAKGNILERFSAQQFPDLHSELNLSSLELGDSALYFCASSPAAGQNYGYTFGSGTRLTVV.

The rearrangement uses TRBV30 and TRBJ2-6, with D possibly TRBD2 on 5 matching bases. Looked up from germline, CDR1 is GTSNPN and CDR2 is SVGIG (reference sequence). The CDR3 is made up of 15 amino acids. The germline V and J ends were trimmed by 2 bases and 0 bases, with 8 bases remaining between them. The CDR3 nucleotides are TGTGCCTGGAGTTCGGGAATCTCTGGGGCCAACGTCCTGACTTTC. As protein: CAWSSGISGANVLTF.

The chain uses TRBV2 and TRBJ2-5, with D tentatively TRBD1 or TRBD2 (5 bases each). Looked up from germline, CDR1 is SNHLY and CDR2 is FYNNEI. The V gene lost 3 bases and the J gene lost 2 bases, with 16 bases spanning the gap. The CDR3 loop spans 16 amino acids. The CDR3 loop is CASSDLLRDGQETQYF. In nucleotides, the CDR3 is TGTGCCAGCAGTGACCTCCTCCGGGACGGTCAAGAGACCCAGTACTTC.

The chain carries TRBV3-1 (or the pseudogene TRBV3-2) and TRBJ1-1; maybe TRBD1 (5 bases). There are 14 residues in the CDR3. Germline V gene data show CDR1 as LGHDT and CDR2 as YNNKEL (reference sequence). V lost 4 bases and J lost 3, with 12 bases in between. The CDR3 loop reads CASSPRVGYTEAFF. DNA of the CDR3: TGTGCCAGCAGCCCCAGGGTTGGGTACACTGAAGCTTTCTTT.